This T cell receptor beta chain was sequenced during a study of post-analysis software for immune sequencing data. Findings and caveats of the study: About five TRBV segments, including TRBV5-6, TRBV5-1 and TRBV20-1, were more frequent in patients than controls.

The authors incorporated unique molecular identifiers into the TCR beta cDNA libraries. TCRdb re-called the PCR reads with MiXCR, one entry per CDR3 protein. The table has approximately 350,000 distinct CDR3 sequences, approximately 38% seen once. As to this clonotype: Its antigen remains unknown. At one end, the junction sequence differs from germline, possibly due to a read error.

CDR3 size: 14 residues. The rearrangement links TRBV12-3 or TRBV12-4 to TRBJ1-2; possible D gene TRBD1, 6 bases. The sample was blood. This sequence originates from a girl aged 10 to 17 with multiple sclerosis. CDR3 DNA: TGTACCAGCAGTTTCGGGGGCACCACGGGAGGCTACACCTTC. This encodes CTSSFGGTTGGYTF.